Here is one T cell receptor (beta chain) with its context. This sample is drawn from a study of blood T cell repertoires in COVID-19. Study-wide background: T cells, B-cell-depleted T cells, or PBMCs supplied cDNA or gDNA.

The participants were between about 18 and 90 years old and came from under 25 US areas. Assignment of participants to cohorts was predicated upon participant-reported clinical history. Original handling: For nucleated cells, counts were estimated from reference gene primer amplification. Assay: immunoSEQ multiplex PCR; the TCRdb copy retains only in-frame clones and omits some. From that table come the V and J calls and clone size; the DNA was used to work out D and trimming. The sample lists 300,000 to 500,000 clones, roughly 90% occurring once. The CDR3 contains 14 residues. Germline CDR1 and CDR2: SGHTA and FQGNSA. Trimming cost V 5 bases and J 2 bases; bases outside gene matches: 2.

The sample was PBMCs or T cells enriched from blood (not recorded which). The chain has TRBV7-2 and TRBJ2-7; 11 bases are shared with TRBD1. This receptor was identified in a woman in her 30s with acute COVID-19. The CDR3 reads CASSEGQGAYEQYF. In DNA form, the CDR3 reads TGTGCCAGCAGCGAGGGACAGGGGGCCTACGAGCAGTACTTC.